This T cell receptor beta chain was documented in a study of T cells in Graves' hyperthyroidism and ophthalmopathy. Study as a whole: Before any treatment, at initial diagnosis, peripheral blood was collected.

This blood was taken when hyperthyroidism was first diagnosed, before any ophthalmopathy symptoms existed. Amplified TCR beta CDR3 regions derived from RNA transcripts. The TCR CDR3 first-round RT-PCR relied on the HTBI primer set. TCRdb redid the calling of the multiplex PCR reads with MiXCR, one entry per CDR3 protein. The data show about 290,000 distinct CDR3 sequences, about 14% seen once. In the case of this clonotype: What it binds is not known.

V shed 4 bases and J shed 1 base, with 19 bases lying between them. Germline V lookup: CDR1 LNHNV, CDR2 YYDKDF (reference sequence). This CDR3 has 17 amino acids. Notes on the study in general: Peripheral blood also featured most of the thyroid clonotypes expanded above 0.001.

The V call is TRBV15, the J call TRBJ1-2, with a possible D match to TRBD1 (6 bases). The sequenced sample was blood. The source is a woman in her twenties or thirties with Graves' hyperthyroidism that later progressed to Graves' ophthalmopathy. Here the CDR3 DNA reads TGTGCCACCAGCAAAGTGCCGGGGGCTGGCGATAACTATGGCTACACCTTC. This encodes CATSKVPGAGDNYGYTF.